This TCR beta chain derives from a study of beta chain features in type 1 diabetes (dated by TCRdb to the late 2010s). Context from the whole study: Mean age, gender distribution, total cell number and subset yield did not differ between patients and healthy donors. Whereas all 28 donors provided naive and central memory subsets, regulatory and stem cell-like memory subsets were isolated from just 8 patients and about 8 healthy donors. A total of roughly 100 million sorted cells were examined across all samples, and the number of cells per subset was strongly correlated with RNA yield. The study compared TCRB repertoires of sorted circulating CD4+ T cell subsets between recently diagnosed type 1 diabetes patients and matched healthy donors. Here is what the overall study found, with its caveats: In all four CD4+ subsets, TCRB CDR3 length was moderately but significantly shorter in type 1 diabetes patients. Because cDNA rather than genomic DNA was sequenced, highly expressing activated cells could have been over-represented, although no difference in activation and CD3 levels was found between groups. Shorter templates might be favored by PCR, yet because patient and control samples were amplified and corrected together, any such skew would affect both groups equally. Only small numbers of individuals were included in the HLA sub-analyses, which left unresolved whether HLA type had any influence on TCRB rearrangement. At VDJ recombination sites, type 1 diabetes patients had fewer insertions and more deleted nucleotides, which implies abnormalities in thymic rearrangement. Naive, central memory and regulatory TCRB repertoires appeared more similar among patients than among healthy donors.

Each donor gave one peripheral blood draw, averaging approximately 110 mL, which was collected into heparinised tubes. Using a panel that included CD45RO, CCR7, CD25, CD127, CD95 and CD27, naive, central memory, regulatory and stem cell-like memory CD4+ T cells were sorted on a BD FACSAria II. Purity was above 95% for every sorted population. Right away, PBMCs were isolated by Lymphoprep density gradient centrifugation and were stained directly, with no culture step. So that batch effects would be minimized, each experiment stained and sorted samples in pairs, pairing one healthy donor with one patient. This clone was picked up a small number of times. Its antigen remains unidentified. Nothing much larger sits one base from this clone, and base qualities are not available. The entire isolated RNA was reverse transcribed using the High Capacity cDNA Reverse Transcription Kit, and thus expressed TCRB transcripts were sequenced. Naive, central memory and regulatory T cell samples underwent deep immunoSEQ sequencing, averaging about 3.5 million total reads per sample. After sorted cells were lysed in RLT buffer, RNA was extracted with DNase-treated RNeasy Micro or Mini kits, with the choice depending on cell number. Each cell subset was processed on its own to prevent cross-contamination, while patient and healthy donor samples were processed together. Using the immunoSEQ multiplex PCR, TCRB sequences were amplified from cDNA into 87-bp fragments spanning the CDR3 region. The amplicons were sequenced using the Illumina HiSeq platform. The paper's processing steps were these. PCR bias was corrected computationally using synthetic template baselines, and reads within Hamming distance 2 were collapsed, with unmergeable singletons discarded. Reads were aligned against IMGT to assign V, D and J genes, CDR3 length and insertions or deletions at six rearrangement sites. Within each subset, clonotype counts were normalized to sorted cell number, after which true diversity and Gini coefficients were computed with the tcR R package. The overlap coefficient, calculated on TCRB nucleotide sequences, was used to quantify repertoire sharing. Out-of-frame TCRB sequences from naive cells were analyzed to stand in for the pre-selection repertoire. TCRdb obtained this table from immuneACCESS and retained in-frame rearrangements with V and J assigned. These tables miss some clones; where compared with another copy, unresolved V genes account for less than half of the shortfall, and the remainder is unexplained. V, J and clone size are those of that table, while D and trimming were read from the DNA. This sample lists roughly 250,000 clones; about 9.3% were detected once. About 0.03% of the sample comes from the top ten.

Trimming at the junction amounts to 4 bases on V and 6 bases on J, and the germline ends lie 19 bases apart. Sequences SGHNT (CDR1) and YYREEE (CDR2) are obtained from the germline V gene (reference sequence). CDR3 length: 16 amino acids, cysteine to phenylalanine. Here the CDR3 DNA is all that survives: 48 bases in frame from base 1. The chain is assembled from TRBV5-4 and TRBJ2-2; TRBD1 is a possible D gene, resting on 6 matching bases. This receptor was taken from a woman aged 18-29 years in good health. Sequenced material: naive CD4+ T cells from blood. The intended sense of this specimen's cell subset or site label: true naive CD4+ T cells. The DNA reads TGTGCCAGCAGCATACTGACAGGCGCGCCGTCCGGGGAGCTGTTTTTT. This gives the protein CASSILTGAPSGELFF.